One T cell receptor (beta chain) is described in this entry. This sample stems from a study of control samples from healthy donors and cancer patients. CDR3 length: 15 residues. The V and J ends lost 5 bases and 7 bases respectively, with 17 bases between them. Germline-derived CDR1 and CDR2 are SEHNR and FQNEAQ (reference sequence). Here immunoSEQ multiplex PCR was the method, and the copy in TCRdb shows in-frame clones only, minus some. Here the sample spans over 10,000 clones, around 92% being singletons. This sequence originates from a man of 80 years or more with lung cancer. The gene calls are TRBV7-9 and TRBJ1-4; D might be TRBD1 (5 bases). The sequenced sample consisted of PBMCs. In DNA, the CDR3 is TGTGCCAGCAGCGGAGGGACCCCAGGGCGTGAAAAACTGTTTTTT. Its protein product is CASSGGTPGREKLFF.